This is a list of T cell receptor beta chains from one sample in a study of regulatory T cells in long-lasting Graves disease. MiXCR, run by TCRdb on the multiplex PCR reads, gives a single entry per CDR3 protein. The sample consists of 300,000 to 350,000 distinct CDR3 sequences, around a fifth of them appearing once. The sequencing used peripheral blood mononuclear cells (PBMCs), collected when the disease was refractory, from a patient treated with antithyroid drugs. The receptors were gathered from a female donor with Graves disease. Each CDR3 is given with its conserved first and last residue. D genes are given only for firm matches. Not every row has a clone size; where given, it reads once, few, many or a size class.

v_call	clone_size	j_call	d_call	cdr3_nt	cdr3_aa
TRBV24-1	few	TRBJ2-3	TRBD1	TGTGCCACCAGTGACGGACAGGGGGGTACAGATACGCAGTATTTT	CATSDGQGGTDTQYF
TRBV5-1	few	TRBJ1-1	NA	TGCGCCAGCAGCTTGGGGGCGAACACTGAAGCTTCCTTT	CASSLGANTEASF
TRBV30	NA	TRBJ1-6	NA	TGTGCCTGGAGAGGGCCGCGTAGTTCACCCCTCCACTTT	CAWRGPRSSPLHF
TRBV6-2/TRBV6-3	many	TRBJ2-5	TRBD1	TGTGCCAGCAGTAACTACAGGGGTTGGGAGACCCAGTACTTC	CASSNYRGWETQYF
TRBV28	many	TRBJ1-2	NA	TGTGCCAGCAGTTTAAACTTTCCCGGGACCGACTACCTTTATGGCTACACCTTC	CASSLNFPGTDYLYGYTF
TRBV30	once	TRBJ1-2	NA	TGTGCCGGGGGATTCACCCACTACACCTTC	CAGGFTHYTF
TRBV20-1	many	TRBJ2-3	TRBD2	TGCAGTGCCAAACTAGCGACAGATACGCAGTATTTT	CSAKLATDTQYF
TRBV20-1	many	TRBJ1-2	TRBD1	TGCAGTGCTAGAGAGGGGTCGACAGGGTATGGCTACACCTTC	CSAREGSTGYGYTF
TRBV2	many	TRBJ1-1	NA	TGTGCCAGCAGTGAAAGAGGGGTGACTGAAGCTTTCTTT	CASSERGVTEAFF
TRBV9	NA	TRBJ2-2	NA	TGTGCCAGCAGCGGTGTGGCCGGGGAGCTGTTTTTT	CASSGVAGELFF
TRBV24-1	NA	TRBJ2-2	NA	TGTGCCACCAGTGATCCTGCCGGGAGTCACACCGGGGAGCTGTTTTTT	CATSDPAGSHTGELFF
TRBV30	many	TRBJ1-1	NA	TGTGCCTGCTACAGGACATTGAACACTGAAGCTTTCTTT	CACYRTLNTEAFF
TRBV5-6	many	TRBJ2-7	TRBD2	TGTGCCAGCAGTCAGCGCGGGAGGGGGATCCTTTCCTACGAGCAGTACTTC	CASSQRGRGILSYEQYF
TRBV14	few	TRBJ2-7	NA	TGTGCCAGCAGCCAAGAACTGGGGGGCTCCTACGAGCAGTACTTC	CASSQELGGSYEQYF
TRBV10-3	NA	TRBJ2-2	TRBD2	TGTGCCATTTCTAGCGGGAGGGCGGACACCGGGGAGCTGTTTTTT	CAISSGRADTGELFF
TRBV28	many	TRBJ2-7	NA	TGTGCCAGCAGTTTCCCTGGACTAACCAACTACGAGCAGTACTTC	CASSFPGLTNYEQYF
TRBV7-9	few	TRBJ1-4	NA	TGTGCCAGCAGCCCAACACTAAATGAAAAACTGTTTTTT	CASSPTLNEKLFF
TRBV27	many	TRBJ1-6	TRBD1	TGTGCCAGCAGTTTCACCGGGACAGGGACAAGCGCCCTCCACTTT	CASSFTGTGTSALHF
TRBV24-1	many	TRBJ1-1	NA	TGTGCCACCAGTGATTTACCGCTCGGAGCCGCGAACACTGAAGCTTTCTTT	CATSDLPLGAANTEAFF
TRBV12-3/TRBV12-4	many	TRBJ1-2	NA	TGTGCCAGCAGTTTCGGAACAGCCTATGGCTACACCTTC	CASSFGTAYGYTF
TRBV5-6	NA	TRBJ1-1	NA	TGTGCCAGCAGCTTGGTCGGGAGAACCACTGAAGCTTTCTTT	CASSLVGRTTEAFF
TRBV3-1	few	TRBJ1-5	NA	TGTGCCAGCAGCCAAGGGTCGACCCAGCCCCAGCATTTT	CASSQGSTQPQHF
TRBV18	few	TRBJ2-2	TRBD2	TGTGCCAGCTCACCAAGTCTCGGCGGGAGAGACACCGGGGAGCTGTTTTTT	CASSPSLGGRDTGELFF
TRBV5-5	many	TRBJ2-5	NA	TGTGCCAGCAGCTTATTTCCTTCGTCGGGCCGAAAAGAGACCCAGTACTTC	CASSLFPSSGRKETQYF
TRBV7-2	many	TRBJ2-7	TRBD2	TGTGCCAGCAGTAATCGGGGGGGGACCTACGAGCAGTACTTC	CASSNRGGTYEQYF
TRBV20-1	many	TRBJ1-6	TRBD1	TGCAGTGCCCTATTTACAGGGGCCGGATCCTATAATTCACCCCTCCACTTT	CSALFTGAGSYNSPLHF
TRBV12-3/TRBV12-4	many	TRBJ1-6	TRBD1	TGTGCCAGCAGTCCGGACAGGGGAGTCTCACCCCTCCACTTT	CASSPDRGVSPLHF
TRBV27	many	TRBJ1-2	TRBD1	TGTGCCAGCAGTCCCCAGACAGGGGGCTCTAACTATGGCTACACCTTC	CASSPQTGGSNYGYTF
TRBV30	few	TRBJ1-3	NA	TGTGCCTGGAACGCGATACAGGCCTCTGGAAACACCATATATTTT	CAWNAIQASGNTIYF
TRBV20-1	NA	TRBJ1-6	NA	TGCAGTGCTAGAGATGCGGGGAAGATCGATTCACCCCTCCACTTT	CSARDAGKIDSPLHF
TRBV11-3	few	TRBJ2-7	NA	TGTGCCAGCAGCTTAGATTTAGGACATCTTTACGAGCAGTACTTC	CASSLDLGHLYEQYF
TRBV10-3	few	TRBJ2-2	NA	TGTGCCACCGGAGGGAACACCGGGGAGCTGTTTTTT	CATGGNTGELFF
TRBV6-5	NA	TRBJ2-1	NA	TGTGCCAGCAGTTACTCCTGGGGGAGTGAGCAGTTCTTC	CASSYSWGSEQFF
TRBV19	NA	TRBJ1-2	TRBD1	TGTGCCAGTAGTGCGGACAGGGGGCGAAACTATGGCTACACCTTC	CASSADRGRNYGYTF
TRBV28	NA	TRBJ2-1	TRBD1	TGTGCCAGCAGTTTGGGGGACAGATATTACAATGAGCAGTTCTTC	CASSLGDRYYNEQFF
TRBV3-1	many	TRBJ1-5	NA	TGTGCCAGCAGCCAAGACCGGGCGCCCCAGCATTTT	CASSQDRAPQHF
TRBV4-1	few	TRBJ2-7	NA	TGCGCCAGCAGCCAGCCCTACGGGGGCTTTGAGGGGCAGTACTTC	CASSQPYGGFEGQYF
TRBV18	many	TRBJ1-6	NA	TGTGCCAGCTCACCCCCTTACGGGGTTTCACCCCTCCACTTT	CASSPPYGVSPLHF
TRBV28	many	TRBJ2-7	NA	TGTGCCAGCAGTTGGGGTGGCCCTACCCACTACGAGCAGTACTTC	CASSWGGPTHYEQYF
TRBV2	many	TRBJ2-7	NA	TGTGCCAGCCGGGACATCTCCTACGAGCAGTACTTC	CASRDISYEQYF
TRBV20-1	many	TRBJ1-5	NA	TGCAGTGCTAGAGCCGGCCAGGGTCAATGGCCCCAGCATTTT	CSARAGQGQWPQHF
TRBV12-5	NA	TRBJ1-2	NA	TGTGCTAGTGGTTTGGCGCCCGCGGGGCAGGCCCTCAGGGTGTATGGCTACACCTTC	CASGLAPAGQALRVYGYTF
TRBV7-8	many	TRBJ2-1	NA	TGTGCCAGCAGCTTAGTAGGTGTCGATGAGCAGTTCTTC	CASSLVGVDEQFF
TRBV6-1	few	TRBJ2-7	NA	TGTGCCAGCAGTGAAAGGTCAGTTGACGAGCAGTACTTC	CASSERSVDEQYF
TRBV30	few	TRBJ1-6	TRBD1	TGTGCCTGGAGTGCAGCGACAGGGGGCTTTGTGTCACCCCTCCACTTT	CAWSAATGGFVSPLHF
TRBV27	few	TRBJ2-1	NA	TGTGCCAGCAGTTTTGTAGGGTTTGGTGAGCAGTTCTTC	CASSFVGFGEQFF
TRBV18	many	TRBJ2-7	TRBD2	TGTGCCAGCAGCCCCGGGACTAGCTCCTACGAGCAGTACTTC	CASSPGTSSYEQYF
TRBV7-9	NA	TRBJ1-1	NA	TGTGCCAGCAGCTTACGGGGAATGCCAAGAGGAGGGTCGAACCTGCACACTGAAGCTTTCTTT	CASSLRGMPRGGSNLHTEAFF
TRBV6-1	many	TRBJ1-1	NA	TGTGCCAGCAGGGTGACAGACACTGAAGCTTTCTTT	CASRVTDTEAFF
TRBV3-1	NA	TRBJ1-5	NA	TGTGCCAGCAGCCAAGATCGATCCCAGCCCCAGCATTTT	CASSQDRSQPQHF
TRBV5-1	few	TRBJ1-5	NA	TGCGCCAGCAGCTTGGTCCCAGGGCCCAATCAGCCCCAGCATTTT	CASSLVPGPNQPQHF
TRBV27	many	TRBJ1-5	NA	TGTGCCAGCAGTTTGAACGGCCCCTATAGCAATCAGCCCCAGCATTTT	CASSLNGPYSNQPQHF
TRBV18	NA	TRBJ2-2	NA	TGTGCCAGCCCACCCCCCGGGGGCACCGGGGAGCTGTTTTTT	CASPPPGGTGELFF
TRBV5-1	few	TRBJ1-5	NA	TGCGCCAGCAGCTTGGGGAATGGGGAACCCCAGCATTTT	CASSLGNGEPQHF
TRBV4-1	NA	TRBJ1-4	NA	TGCGCCAGCAGCCAAGTCGGATTGGGGGTGACCAATGAAAAACTGTTTTTT	CASSQVGLGVTNEKLFF
TRBV3-1	many	TRBJ2-5	TRBD2	TGTGCCAGCAGCCAAGACGTGACGGGAGGGACCCAGTACTTC	CASSQDVTGGTQYF
TRBV30	many	TRBJ2-7	NA	TGTGCCTGGAGTAAAACAGGAGGCTCCTACGAGCAGTACTTC	CAWSKTGGSYEQYF